These 17 T cell receptor beta chains originate from one sample sequenced in a study of T cell responses to AZD1222 COVID-19 vaccine. Generated by immunoSEQ multiplex PCR, the TCRdb table keeps only in-frame clones and is missing some. The sample comprises fewer than 90,000 clones, about 90% of which are singletons, and roughly 24% rests with the top ten. This material consisted of peripheral blood, taken on day 0 of AZD1222 vaccination. The source of these receptors is an adult in good health.

The V and J genes are TRBV12-3 or TRBV12-4 and TRBJ2-7; no firm D call. The CDR3 is made up of 11 amino acids. Trimming shortened V by 5 bases and J by 4 bases, and 6 bases separated the two germline ends. CDR3 in DNA: TGTGCCAGCAGTAGGACGTACGAGCAGTACTTC. Translated, it gives CASSRTYEQYF.

This CDR3 is CSVRLGTSGSSRSYNEQFF. The CDR3 coding sequence is TGCAGCGTTAGGCTCGGGACTAGCGGGAGTTCGCGCTCCTACAATGAGCAGTTCTTC. The chain joins TRBV29-1 to TRBJ2-1; TRBD2 agrees at 14 bases. V was pared by 5 bases and J by 0 bases, with 12 bases of the junction left unmatched. The CDR3 has 19 amino acids. CDR1 and CDR2 from the germline V gene are SQVTM and ANQGSEA.

The chain recombines TRBV29-1 with TRBJ2-1; 8 bases match TRBD2. Trimming cost V 4 bases and J 8 bases; bases outside gene matches: 16. The CDR3 spans 16 residues. CDR1 is SQVTM and CDR2 is ANQGSEA in the germline V gene. The CDR3 sequence is CSVAPGISGSRYEQFF. DNA for the CDR3: TGCAGCGTTGCCCCCGGGATAAGCGGGAGTAGGTATGAGCAGTTCTTC.

The chain uses TRBV3-1 (or the pseudogene TRBV3-2) and TRBJ2-5; a weak D match, TRBD1 (6 bases). The germline CDR1 and CDR2 sequences are LGHDT and YNNKEL (reference sequence). This CDR3 is 13 amino acids long. V lost 7 bases and J lost 4, with 13 bases in between. In DNA form, the CDR3 reads TGTGCCAGCACCATACTGACAGGAGAGACCCAGTACTTC. Protein: CASTILTGETQYF.

The rearrangement uses TRBV14 and TRBJ2-1; possible D gene TRBD1, 5 bases. This CDR3 has 14 amino acids. CDR1 is SGHDN, CDR2 FVKESK, per germline. The germline V and J ends were trimmed by 1 base and 13 bases, with 17 bases remaining between them. CDR3 in amino acids: CASSQVGVPFTQFF. DNA for the CDR3: TGTGCCAGCAGCCAAGTAGGGGTCCCCTTCACCCAGTTCTTC. The full variable domain, with the rest looked up from reference TRBV14 and TRBJ2-1, is EAGVTQFPSHSVIEKGQTVTLRCDPISGHDNLYWYRRVMGKEIKFLLHFVKESKQDESGMPNNRFLAERTGGTYSTLKVQPAELEDSGVYFCASSQVGVPFTQFFGPGTRLTVL.

In its sample, this clone was seen a few times. The chain is built from TRBV5-5 and TRBJ1-5; no reliable D call. Germline V CDR1 and CDR2: SGHKS, YYEKEE (reference sequence). Trimming removed 4 bases from V and 5 bases from J, with 16 bases in between. This CDR3 comprises 15 residues. In DNA form, the CDR3 reads TGTGCCAGCAGCCCGGAGTCAGAACAGTATCAGCCCCAGCATTTT. Residues: CASSPESEQYQPQHF.

This clone appeared a few times. The rearrangement links TRBV2 to TRBJ2-7; no reliable D call. Germline lookup yields CDR1 SNHLY and CDR2 FYNNEI. Trimming stripped 3 bases from V and 1 base from J, with 10 bases between. This CDR3 is built from 14 residues. In DNA form, the CDR3 reads TGTGCCAGCAGTGACGCAGGAGCGTCCTACGAGCAGTACTTC. It specifies CASSDAGASYEQYF.

The V call is TRBV11-3, the J call TRBJ2-5, with 11 bases lining up with TRBD1. V dropped 3 bases and J dropped 4; count of bases not matched to a gene: 7. CDR1 SGHNT and CDR2 YENEEA come from the germline V gene. The CDR3 is made up of 16 amino acids. Written as DNA, the CDR3 is TGTGCCAGCAGCTTGGGGACAGGGGGATCGCGAGAGACCCAGTACTTC. Amino acid sequence: CASSLGTGGSRETQYF.

The chain combines TRBV24-1 with TRBJ2-5; 7 nucleotides line up with TRBD2. Germline trimming cut 10 bases from V and 2 bases from J; bases unmatched to any gene: 6. The germline CDR1 and CDR2 sequences are KGHDR and SFDVKD. The CDR3 is 13 residues long. CDR3 coding DNA: TGTGCCACAAGAAGCGGGAATCAAGAGACCCAGTACTTC. Translation gives CATRSGNQETQYF.

V usage is TRBV9 and J usage is TRBJ2-3; 7 nucleotides align to TRBD2. The V segment lost 0 bases and the J segment 2 bases; nucleotides outside the gene matches: 3. Germline V gives CDR1 SGDLS, CDR2 YYNGEE. The CDR3 extends over 15 amino acids. The CDR3 protein is CASSVGGSVTDTQYF. The CDR3 DNA is TGTGCCAGCAGCGTAGGCGGGAGCGTCACAGATACGCAGTATTTT.

The chain has TRBV7-9 and TRBJ2-7; 12 bases agree with TRBD2. Germline lookup yields CDR1 SEHNR and CDR2 FQNEAQ (reference sequence). This CDR3 is built from 18 residues. The junction had 15 bases not matched to a gene; V was cut back by 4 bases and J by 5 bases. The CDR3 sequence is CASSSLPHTTSGSHEQYF. The CDR3 region has the DNA TGTGCCAGCAGCTCCCTCCCCCACACGACTAGCGGGAGCCACGAGCAGTACTTC.

The chain couples TRBV29-1 to TRBJ2-5, with D perhaps assigned TRBD1 or TRBD2 (5 bases each). Germline V gene sequence: CDR1 SQVTM, CDR2 ANQGSEA. V was shortened by 6 bases and J by 2 bases, with 13 bases between the two germline ends. CDR3 size: 13 residues. The CDR3 region is CSVSRDGQETQYF. CDR3 DNA: TGCAGCGTCTCCCGGGACGGGCAAGAGACCCAGTACTTC.

The rearrangement links TRBV28 to TRBJ1-4, with TRBD1 as a possible D gene (6 bases). This CDR3 comprises 14 residues. V lost 6 bases, J lost 9 bases, and 17 bases lay in between. From germline, CDR1 is MDHEN and CDR2 SYDVKM. Here the CDR3 reads CASSPGDTQKKLFF. As DNA, the CDR3 is TGTGCCAGCAGCCCTGGGGACACCCAGAAAAAACTGTTTTTT.

This clone was seen a few times. V and J are TRBV4-1 and TRBJ1-3; D possibly corresponds to TRBD1 (5 bases). In germline, CDR1 is MGHRA, CDR2 YSYEKL. This CDR3 comprises 18 residues. V was trimmed by 6 bases and J by 2 bases, leaving 23 bases between them. The CDR3 nucleotides are TGCGCCAGCAGGTCCAATCCCGGGACCTACACCCCTGGAAACACCATATATTTT. Translated: CASRSNPGTYTPGNTIYF.

The gene calls are TRBV27 and TRBJ2-1; the D gene is possibly TRBD1 (5 bases). This CDR3 spans 16 amino acids. Trimming took off 3 bases at V and 5 bases at J, with 17 bases between the two ends. Germline V gene lookup returns CDR1 MNHEY and CDR2 SMNVEV (reference sequence). CDR3 sequence reads: CASSFLGAGQNNEQFF. CDR3 coding DNA: TGTGCCAGCAGTTTCCTAGGGGCAGGCCAAAACAATGAGCAGTTCTTC.

This chain links TRBV4-1 with TRBJ2-7; 8 bases are shared with TRBD1. The CDR3 loop spans 17 amino acids. CDR1 is MGHRA and CDR2 is YSYEKL in the germline V gene. V was pared by 1 base and J by 5 bases, with 13 bases of the junction left unmatched. Here the CDR3 reads CASSQGGSRGRGNEQYF. In nucleotides, the CDR3 is TGCGCCAGCAGCCAAGGCGGCTCCAGGGGGCGCGGAAACGAGCAGTACTTC.

Many counts were recorded for this clone. V is TRBV9 and J is TRBJ2-1, with TRBD2 identical over 7 bases. The CDR3 consists of 17 residues. Germline loops: CDR1 SGDLS, CDR2 YYNGEE. The V gene end was trimmed by 0 bases and the J gene end by 5 bases; junction bases not matched to a gene: 11. The CDR3 sequence: CASSVDRYGGGHNEQFF. CDR3 nucleotide sequence: TGTGCCAGCAGCGTAGATCGGTACGGGGGAGGGCACAATGAGCAGTTCTTC.